This T cell receptor beta chain is drawn from a study of CD8 T cells in ankylosing spondylitis. TCRdb re-called the 5' RACE reads with MiXCR, one entry per CDR3 protein. In the table there are tens of thousands of distinct CDR3 sequences, 7.2% of which are singletons. This CDR3 comprises 14 residues. Between the trimmed V and J ends, which lost 6 bases and 3 bases, there was a span of 11 bases. Per the germline V gene, CDR1 is MNHEY and CDR2 is SMNVEV (reference sequence). The sample holds many counts of this clonotype. This sequence joins TRBV27 and TRBJ2-2, with a possible D match to TRBD1 (5 bases). This clonotype originated in a male donor with ankylosing spondylitis or in good health (not recorded which). The sequenced sample was blood, either unsorted or a sorted T cell fraction (not recorded which). The chain's CDR3 is CASRPRQYTGELFF. As DNA, the CDR3 is TGTGCCAGCAGACCAAGACAGTACACCGGGGAGCTGTTTTTT.